The entry below gives a single TCR beta chain sequence along with its context. Its recognized antigen is unknown. No quality values exist for individual bases; no much larger clone is one base distant. This specimen belongs to a study of beta chain features in type 1 diabetes (dated by TCRdb to between 2017 and 2018). Regarding the study in general: Patients and healthy donors did not differ in mean age, gender distribution, total cell number or subset yield. In the study, recently diagnosed type 1 diabetes patients and matched healthy donors were compared on the TCRB repertoires of their sorted circulating CD4+ T cell subsets. Whereas all 28 donors provided naive and central memory subsets, regulatory and stem cell-like memory subsets were isolated from just 8 patients and about eight healthy donors. Across all samples, approximately 100 million sorted cells were examined, and cell number per subset correlated strongly with RNA yield. Study-wide conclusions, independent of this receptor: PCR might favor shorter templates, but patient and control samples were amplified and corrected together, so any skew would affect both groups equally. A moderate but significant shortening of TCRB CDR3 length was observed in type 1 diabetes patients in all four CD4+ subsets. Because cDNA was sequenced instead of genomic DNA, activated cells with high expression could be over-represented, although the groups did not differ in activation or CD3 levels. Naive, central memory and regulatory TCRB repertoires appeared to be more similar among patients than among healthy donors. Because the HLA sub-analyses included only small numbers of individuals, any influence of HLA type on TCRB rearrangement was left unresolved. At VDJ recombination sites, type 1 diabetes patients had fewer insertions and more deleted nucleotides, which implies abnormalities in thymic rearrangement.

Each donor gave one peripheral blood draw, approximately 100 mL on average, collected into heparinised tubes. A BD FACSAria II was used to sort naive, central memory, regulatory and stem cell-like memory CD4+ T cells with a panel that included CD45RO, CCR7, CD25, CD127, CD95 and CD27. All sorted populations exceeded 95% purity. PBMCs were separated immediately by Lymphoprep density gradient centrifugation and were stained directly, without being cultured. So that batch effects would be minimized, each experiment stained and sorted samples in pairs, pairing one healthy donor with one patient. The High Capacity cDNA Reverse Transcription Kit was used to reverse transcribe all of the isolated RNA, meaning that expressed TCRB transcripts were what got sequenced. Deep immunoSEQ sequencing was applied to naive, central memory and regulatory T cell samples, giving an average of around 3.8 million total reads per sample. Sorted cells were lysed in RLT buffer and RNA was extracted with DNase-treated RNeasy Micro or Mini kits, depending on cell number. To prevent cross-contamination, each cell subset was processed individually, whereas patient and healthy donor samples were processed jointly. The immunoSEQ multiplex PCR was used to amplify TCRB sequences from cDNA, generating 87-bp fragments that spanned the CDR3 region. Sequencing of the amplicons was done on the Illumina HiSeq platform. The original methods were these. PCR bias was computationally corrected using synthetic template baselines, reads within Hamming distance 2 were collapsed, and singletons that could not be merged were discarded. Reads were aligned to IMGT to assign V, D and J genes, CDR3 length, and insertions or deletions at six rearrangement sites. Within each subset, clonotype counts were normalized to sorted cell number, after which true diversity and Gini coefficients were computed with the tcR R package. The overlap coefficient, calculated on TCRB nucleotide sequences, was used to quantify repertoire sharing. The clones in this table, taken by TCRdb from immuneACCESS, are in-frame only. Not every clone is retained; where verified, under half of the shortfall comes from an unresolved V gene, and the cause of the rest is unknown. V and J calls and clone size are given by that table; D and trimming were obtained from the DNA. A total of 150,000 or so clones appear in this sample, approximately 12% of them only once. The ten largest clones add up to around 2.1% of the sample.

What was sequenced was central memory CD4+ T cells from blood. This TCR derives from a man aged 18 to 29 in good health.

In nucleotide form, the sequence is TGCAGCGTTGAAGGGACAGCAAACTCTGGAAACACCATATATTTT. This gives the protein CSVEGTANSGNTIYF. Recombination connected TRBV29-1 to TRBJ1-3, and the D gene may be TRBD1, 6 bases matching. The CDR3, cysteine through phenylalanine, is 15 amino acids long. The read is trimmed to its CDR3 DNA, 45 bases read in frame from base 1. Based on the germline V gene, the CDR1 and CDR2 sequences are SQVTM and ANQGSEA. A distance of 10 bases separates the germline ends of V and J, which lose 1 base and 0 bases respectively.